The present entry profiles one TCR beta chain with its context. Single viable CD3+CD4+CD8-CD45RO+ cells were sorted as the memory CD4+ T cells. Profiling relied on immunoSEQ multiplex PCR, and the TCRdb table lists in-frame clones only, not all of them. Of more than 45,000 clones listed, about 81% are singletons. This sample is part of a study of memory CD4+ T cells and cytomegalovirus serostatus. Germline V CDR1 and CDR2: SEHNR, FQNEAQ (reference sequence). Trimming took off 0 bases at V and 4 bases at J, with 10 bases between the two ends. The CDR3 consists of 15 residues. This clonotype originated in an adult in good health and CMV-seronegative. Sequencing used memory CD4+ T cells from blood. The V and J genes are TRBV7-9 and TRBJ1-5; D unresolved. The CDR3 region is CASSLASSMNQPQHF. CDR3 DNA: TGTGCCAGCAGCTTAGCTTCCAGTATGAATCAGCCCCAGCATTTT.